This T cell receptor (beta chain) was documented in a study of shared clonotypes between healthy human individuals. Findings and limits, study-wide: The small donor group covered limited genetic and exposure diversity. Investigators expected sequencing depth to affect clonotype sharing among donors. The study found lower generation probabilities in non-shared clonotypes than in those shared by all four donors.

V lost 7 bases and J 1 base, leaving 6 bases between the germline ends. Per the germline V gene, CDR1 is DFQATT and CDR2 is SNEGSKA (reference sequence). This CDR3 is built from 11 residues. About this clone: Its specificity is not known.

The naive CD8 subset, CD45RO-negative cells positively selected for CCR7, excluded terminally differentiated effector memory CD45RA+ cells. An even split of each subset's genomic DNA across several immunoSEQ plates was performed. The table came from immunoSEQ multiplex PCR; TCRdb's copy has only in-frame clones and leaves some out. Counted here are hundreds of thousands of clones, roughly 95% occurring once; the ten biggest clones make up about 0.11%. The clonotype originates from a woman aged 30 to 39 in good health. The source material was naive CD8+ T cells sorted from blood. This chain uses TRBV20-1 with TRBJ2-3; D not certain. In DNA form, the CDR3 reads TGCAGTGAACTACGCACAGATACGCAGTATTTT. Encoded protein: CSELRTDTQYF.